Included here is one T cell receptor (beta chain) sequence, with context. Here immunoSEQ multiplex PCR was the method, and the copy in TCRdb shows in-frame clones only, minus some. The sample includes around 26,000 clones, 90% to 95% of them seen just once. This CDR3 comprises 16 residues. CDR1 and CDR2 (germline): LNHDA, SQIVND (reference sequence). Trimming stripped 8 bases from V and 1 base from J, with 21 bases between. This sample was included in a study of T cells in tuberculosis. The TCR was taken from a donor aged 10-29 years with latent tuberculosis or without tuberculosis infection. Some clones in this sample may be carry-over from other donors' samples. V is TRBV19 and J is TRBJ2-7, with D possibly being TRBD1 (6 bases). Sequences were obtained from PBMCs. The CDR3 nucleotides are TGTGCCAGTGCCCAATCAGGGACACTGGGGTCCTACGAGCAGTACTTC. Protein sequence: CASAQSGTLGSYEQYF.